A single sample is the source of the 13 T cell receptor beta chains below, sequenced in a study of cytomegalovirus exposure and HLA in healthy donors. A multiplex PCR was run with 60 Vbeta primers and 13 Jbeta primers. Method: immunoSEQ multiplex PCR; TCRdb's copy keeps in-frame clones and lacks some. The table records about 93,000 clones, 82% of them present only once. The source material was PBMCs. The receptors were sampled from a man aged 45-60 years in good health and CMV-seronegative.

A few counts support this clone. This chain uses TRBV19 with TRBJ1-3, with 7 bases matching TRBD1. The CDR3 is 12 residues long. Germline V lookup: CDR1 LNHDA, CDR2 SQIVND (reference sequence). Unmatched junction bases numbered 11, after V lost 5 bases and J lost 16 bases. The CDR3 spells CASSPGTALTYF. As DNA, the CDR3 is TGTGCCAGTAGTCCCGGGACAGCTCTCACCTATTTT.

The rearrangement links TRBV4-3 to TRBJ2-1; 10 bases fit TRBD2. The V gene's germline CDR1 is LGHNA and CDR2 YSLEER. The CDR3 has 15 amino acids. After removal of 4 bases from V and 8 bases from J, the junction contained 8 bases not matched to a gene. The CDR3 loop reads CASSPWTSGRDEQFF. CDR3 nucleotides: TGCGCCAGCAGCCCTTGGACTAGCGGAAGGGATGAGCAGTTCTTC.

This chain connects TRBV2 to TRBJ1-1; 9 bases fit TRBD1. The trim removed 5 bases at V and 6 bases at J, leaving 10 bases unmatched. Germline V gene sequence: CDR1 SNHLY, CDR2 FYNNEI. The CDR3 consists of 15 residues. CDR3 DNA sequence: TGTGCCAGCAGTCCCCCGGGACAGGGAAGGTCTGAAGCTTTCTTT. It yields the protein CASSPPGQGRSEAFF.

The V call is TRBV2, the J call TRBJ2-5; the D gene is possibly TRBD2 (5 bases). There are 15 residues in the CDR3. Germline V gene sequence: CDR1 SNHLY, CDR2 FYNNEI. With 1 base removed from V and 2 bases from J, the gap between germline ends came to 11 bases. This CDR3 reads CASSEVRGFQETQYF. CDR3 DNA: TGTGCCAGCAGTGAAGTTCGCGGGTTTCAAGAGACCCAGTACTTC.

V and J are TRBV18 and TRBJ2-7, with a possible D match to TRBD1 (6 bases). CDR1 KGHSH and CDR2 LQKENI come from the germline V gene. CDR3 size: 15 residues. The V end lost 2 bases, the J end lost 2 bases, and 13 bases lay between the germline ends. The CDR3 region is CASSPIDRPPYEQYF. CDR3 DNA: TGTGCCAGCTCACCAATCGACAGGCCCCCCTACGAGCAGTACTTC.

The chain is built from TRBV21-1 and TRBJ1-4. TRBV21-1 is a pseudogene segment. The CDR3 extends over 18 amino acids. The chain's CDR3 is CASSKGSRVGRRNEKLFF. The CDR3 DNA follows: TGTGCCAGCAGCAAAGGGAGCAGGGTAGGGAGGCGGAATGAAAAACTGTTTTTT.

The table lists this clone with a count of one. The V and J genes are TRBV7-3 and TRBJ2-1; D might be TRBD1 (6 bases). The germline V gene has CDR1 SGHTA and CDR2 FQGTGA. Trimming took off 5 bases at V and 5 bases at J, with 16 bases between the two ends. The CDR3 is made up of 15 amino acids. CDR3 sequence: CASSTWTDQDNEQFF. The CDR3 DNA reads TGTGCCAGCAGCACCTGGACAGACCAGGACAATGAGCAGTTCTTC.

About this clone: The sample contains more than one DNA sequence encoding this CDR3. The V call is TRBV6-1, the J call TRBJ1-1, with 8 bases lining up with TRBD1. The germline V gene has CDR1 MNHNS and CDR2 SASEGT. The CDR3 consists of 13 residues. J lost 11 bases, V lost 6 bases, and 11 bases had no gene match. As DNA, the CDR3 is TGTGCCAGCAGAGGACAGGGCGAGGGGGTGGCTTTCTTT. Translation: CASRGQGEGVAFF.

The chain couples TRBV7-3 to TRBJ2-2; TRBD2 aligns across 10 bases. Unmatched junction bases numbered 5, after V lost 2 bases and J lost 5 bases. The CDR3 covers 16 residues. Germline V lookup: CDR1 SGHTA, CDR2 FQGTGA. The CDR3 spells CASSLSSGRGTGELFF. CDR3 DNA sequence: TGTGCCAGCAGCTTATCTAGCGGGAGAGGGACCGGGGAGCTGTTTTTT.

Only one count was recorded for this clone. The rearrangement joins TRBV19 to TRBJ2-3, with D possibly TRBD1 on 6 matching bases. Germline V gives CDR1 LNHDA, CDR2 SQIVND (reference sequence). Trimming removed 10 bases from V and 1 base from J, with 18 bases in between. The CDR3 totals 15 residues. The CDR3: CATTREQGGTDTQYF. CDR3 nucleotide sequence: TGTGCCACCACGAGGGAACAGGGCGGCACAGATACGCAGTATTTT.

Only one count was recorded for this clone. Other DNA sequences in the sample encode the same CDR3. The rearrangement links TRBV5-1 to TRBJ1-1, with 7 bases aligning to TRBD1. The CDR3 runs 14 residues. V was pared by 0 bases and J by 3 bases, with 2 bases of the junction left unmatched. CDR1 is SGHRS, CDR2 YFSETQ, per germline. CDR3 nucleotide sequence: TGCGCCAGCAGCTTGGGACAGGGATACACTGAAGCTTTCTTT. It translates to CASSLGQGYTEAFF.

V usage is TRBV6-9 and J usage is TRBJ2-7; possible D gene TRBD2, 5 bases. The CDR3 contains 13 residues. Germline V gene data show CDR1 as MNHGY and CDR2 as SVAAGI. In nucleotides, the CDR3 is TGTTCCCCCCCACCAGCGGAAACCTACGAGCAGTACTTC. Its protein product is CSPPPAETYEQYF.

This clone was observed a handful of times. The rearrangement links TRBV2 to TRBJ2-5, with 7 bases lining up with TRBD1. The CDR3 contains 15 residues. Per germline, CDR1 SNHLY and CDR2 FYNNEI. Trimming cost V 6 bases and J 1 base; bases outside gene matches: 8. CDR3 sequence (DNA): TGTGCCAGCAGCGTCCAGGGACAGCCCCAAGAGACCCAGTACTTC. It yields the protein CASSVQGQPQETQYF.